The T cell receptor beta chain described here comes from a study of naive and memory T cell subsets (dated by TCRdb to about 2017). Turning to the overall study: The figure summarizing these samples reported 10 or so blood donors, 7 tuberculin skin test biopsies and 3 saline control biopsies. PCR2 was typically performed as a SYBR Green qPCR that was stopped at a set threshold, although end-point PCR (approximately 6 cycles) could be used instead for low-input samples. The paper as a whole reports these results and caveats: The RNA-based method was acknowledged as potentially sensitive to TCR transcript changes with T cell activation and differentiation.

For whole blood analysis, about 2.5 ml of peripheral blood was collected from healthy adult volunteers into Tempus tubes, and RNA was extracted following the manufacturer's instructions. The study described a robust, sensitive protocol for amplifying, sequencing and analyzing TCRs, using 3' ligation of a UMI-containing oligonucleotide to TCR cDNA. Total RNA was used without cell sorting and was treated with RQ1 DNase before reverse transcription, with a target input of about 1 to 1000 ng. Libraries were prepared from skin biopsies and whole blood so that pipeline robustness could be tested in samples in which T cells form a minority population. Library prep was done by 5' RACE. For the blood and skin samples, reverse transcription of TCR RNA was done with SuperScript IV along with alpha and beta constant region primers. The ligated cDNA was amplified in four rounds of PCR with nested alpha and beta constant region primers together with the SP2 primer. An oligonucleotide carrying the Illumina SP2 primer and a UMI was ligated to the 3' end of the cDNA by means of T4 RNA ligase 1. To prevent hairpin formation, the 12-nucleotide UMI was made up of two random hexamers with an eight-base spacer between them. From the second PCR onward, the TCR alpha and beta chain libraries were handled separately, and dual indexing was used for multiplexing. After pooling, the indexed libraries were analyzed by capillary electrophoresis and sequenced on either an Illumina MiSeq or NextSeq. To boost base diversity and improve cluster recognition, PhiX DNA at about 5-7.5% was spiked into the libraries. Per the authors' processing: Demultiplexor extracted UMIs from read 2, combined them with read 1 TCR sequence, and split reads by sample indices. V and J genes and V-J junctions were identified by Decombinator, which gave every TCR a five-part identifier that included V and J deletions. Collapsinator used UMIs to correct sequencing errors and PCR amplification heterogeneity, yielding UMI-based abundance per TCR. CDR3Translator turned identifiers into nucleotide sequence, translated that sequence into amino acids, and pulled out CDR3 regions based on terminal motifs. Error-corrected alpha and beta TCR counts from blood and skin were compared after normalization to input RNA amount. The public reads were quality trimmed at Q25 with fastp and then assembled into clones with MiXCR by TCRdb, keeping productive beta chains. All rows with the same CDR3 protein become a single entry with the most common DNA and genes. The V and J calls were not made by the authors but by TCRdb's processing. The sample contains over 25,000 distinct CDR3 sequences, less than 25% of them found a single time. 1.8% of the sample lies in the top ten.

In its sample, this clonotype was seen many times. Its antigen has not been determined. There are no base qualities to consult, and no much larger clone falls within one base. Including the terminal cysteine and phenylalanine, the CDR3 comprises 18 residues. The sequence is cut down to CDR3 DNA, 54 bases in frame from base 1. The germline V gene gives CDR1 as SGDLS and CDR2 as YYNGEE. For this chain, trimming is 0 bases at the V end and 0 bases at the J end, and the number of junction bases without a gene match is 10. This TCR came from a female donor in good health. The sequence joins TRBV9 to TRBJ2-3, with 7 bases aligning to TRBD2. This receptor has the CDR3 CASSVVASGFSSTDTQYF. The DNA sequence follows: TGTGCCAGCAGCGTAGTTGCTAGCGGCTTTTCTAGCACAGATACGCAGTATTTT.